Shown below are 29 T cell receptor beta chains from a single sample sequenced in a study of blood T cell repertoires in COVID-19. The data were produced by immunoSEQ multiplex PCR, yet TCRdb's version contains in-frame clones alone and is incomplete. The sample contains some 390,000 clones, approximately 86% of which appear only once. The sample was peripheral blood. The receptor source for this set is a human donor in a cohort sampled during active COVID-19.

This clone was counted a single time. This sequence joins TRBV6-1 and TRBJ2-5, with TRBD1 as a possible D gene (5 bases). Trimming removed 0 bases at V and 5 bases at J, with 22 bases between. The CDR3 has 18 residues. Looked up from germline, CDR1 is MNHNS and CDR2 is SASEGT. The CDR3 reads CASSEAQYSRVVEETQYF. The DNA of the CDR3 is TGTGCCAGCAGTGAAGCGCAGTACTCCAGGGTAGTGGAGGAGACCCAGTACTTC.

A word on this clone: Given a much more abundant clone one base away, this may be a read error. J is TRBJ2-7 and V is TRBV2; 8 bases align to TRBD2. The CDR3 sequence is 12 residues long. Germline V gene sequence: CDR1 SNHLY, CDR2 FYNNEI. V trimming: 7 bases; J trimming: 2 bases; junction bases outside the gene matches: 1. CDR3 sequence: CASTGGPYEQYF. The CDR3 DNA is TGTGCCAGCACGGGGGGGCCCTACGAGCAGTACTTC. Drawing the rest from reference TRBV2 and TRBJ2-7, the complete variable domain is EPEVTQTPSHQVTQMGQEVILRCVPISNHLYFYWYRQILGQKVEFLVSFYNNEISEKSEIFDDQFSVERPDGSNFTLKIRSTKLEDSAMYFCASTGGPYEQYFGPGTRLTVT.

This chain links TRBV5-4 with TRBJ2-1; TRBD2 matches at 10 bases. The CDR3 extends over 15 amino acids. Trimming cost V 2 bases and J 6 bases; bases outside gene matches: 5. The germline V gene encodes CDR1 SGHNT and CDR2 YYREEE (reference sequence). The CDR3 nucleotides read TGTGCCAGCAGCTTAGCGGGAGGGCTTGGCAATGAGCAGTTCTTC. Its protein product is CASSLAGGLGNEQFF.

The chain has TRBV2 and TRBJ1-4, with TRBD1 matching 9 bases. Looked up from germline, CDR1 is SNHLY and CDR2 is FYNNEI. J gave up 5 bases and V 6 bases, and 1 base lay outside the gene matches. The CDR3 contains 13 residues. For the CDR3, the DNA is TGTGCCAGCAGCGGGACAGGGAATGAAAAACTGTTTTTT. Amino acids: CASSGTGNEKLFF.

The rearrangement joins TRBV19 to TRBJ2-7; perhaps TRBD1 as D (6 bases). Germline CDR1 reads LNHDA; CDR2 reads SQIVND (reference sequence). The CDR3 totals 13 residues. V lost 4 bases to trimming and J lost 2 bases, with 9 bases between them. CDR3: CASSNRETYEQYF. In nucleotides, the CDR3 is TGTGCCAGTAGTAACAGGGAAACCTACGAGCAGTACTTC.

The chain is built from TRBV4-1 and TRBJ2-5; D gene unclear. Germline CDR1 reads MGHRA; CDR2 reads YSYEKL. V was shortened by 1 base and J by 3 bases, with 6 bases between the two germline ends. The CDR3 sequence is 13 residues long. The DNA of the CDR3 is TGCGCCAGCAGCCAAGTTGTAAAAGAGACCCAGTACTTC. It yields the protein CASSQVVKETQYF.

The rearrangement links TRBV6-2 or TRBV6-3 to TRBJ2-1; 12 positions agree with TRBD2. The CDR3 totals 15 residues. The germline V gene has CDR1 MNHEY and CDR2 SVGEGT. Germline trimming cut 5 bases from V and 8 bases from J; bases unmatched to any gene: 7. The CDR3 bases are TGTGCCAGCAGTCAACGACTAGCGGGAGTACATGAGCAGTTCTTC. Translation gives CASSQRLAGVHEQFF.

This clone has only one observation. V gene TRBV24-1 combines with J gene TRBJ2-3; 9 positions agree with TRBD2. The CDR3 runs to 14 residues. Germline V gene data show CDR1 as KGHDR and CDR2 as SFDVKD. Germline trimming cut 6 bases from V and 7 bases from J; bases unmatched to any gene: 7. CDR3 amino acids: CATSLAGRGNTQYF. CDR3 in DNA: TGTGCCACCAGTCTAGCGGGACGGGGCAATACGCAGTATTTT.

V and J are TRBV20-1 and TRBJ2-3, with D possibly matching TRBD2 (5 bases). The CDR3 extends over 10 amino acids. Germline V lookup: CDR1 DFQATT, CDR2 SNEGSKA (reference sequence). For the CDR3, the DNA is TGCTCTGCTGGGGAGAGTACGCAGTATTTT. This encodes CSAGESTQYF.

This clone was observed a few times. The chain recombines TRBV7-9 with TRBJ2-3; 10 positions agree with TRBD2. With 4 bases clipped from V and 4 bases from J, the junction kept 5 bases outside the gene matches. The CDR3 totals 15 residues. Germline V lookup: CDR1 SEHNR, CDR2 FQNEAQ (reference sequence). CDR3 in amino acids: CASSWLAGGPDTQYF. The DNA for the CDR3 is TGTGCCAGCAGCTGGTTAGCGGGGGGCCCAGATACGCAGTATTTT.

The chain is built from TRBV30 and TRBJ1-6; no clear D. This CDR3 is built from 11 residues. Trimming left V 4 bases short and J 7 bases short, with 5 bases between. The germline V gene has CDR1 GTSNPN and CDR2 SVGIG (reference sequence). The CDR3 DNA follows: TGTGCCTGGAACAGCAATTCACCCCTCCACTTT. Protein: CAWNSNSPLHF.

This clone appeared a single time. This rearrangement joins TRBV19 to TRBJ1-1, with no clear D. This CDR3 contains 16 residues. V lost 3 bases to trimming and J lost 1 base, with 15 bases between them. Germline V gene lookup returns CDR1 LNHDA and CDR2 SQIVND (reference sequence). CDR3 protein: CASSIRYEYGNTEAFF. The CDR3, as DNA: TGTGCCAGTAGTATCCGGTATGAATATGGGAACACTGAAGCTTTCTTT.

The CDR3 DNA is TGTGCCAGCAGTGAAGGGCGGGAGGTCTCCTACGAGCAGTACTTC. This sequence encodes CASSEGREVSYEQYF. This chain uses TRBV6-1 with TRBJ2-7, with 8 bases identical to TRBD2. After removal of 1 base from V and 0 bases from J, the junction contained 2 bases not matched to a gene. The CDR3 covers 15 residues. Germline CDR1 and CDR2: MNHNS and SASEGT.

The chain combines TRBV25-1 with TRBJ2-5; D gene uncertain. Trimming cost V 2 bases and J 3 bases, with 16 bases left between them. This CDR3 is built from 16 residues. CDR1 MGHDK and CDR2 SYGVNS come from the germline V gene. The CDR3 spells CASSEVGGTPEETQYF. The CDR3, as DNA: TGTGCCAGCAGTGAAGTAGGCGGAACCCCGGAAGAGACCCAGTACTTC.

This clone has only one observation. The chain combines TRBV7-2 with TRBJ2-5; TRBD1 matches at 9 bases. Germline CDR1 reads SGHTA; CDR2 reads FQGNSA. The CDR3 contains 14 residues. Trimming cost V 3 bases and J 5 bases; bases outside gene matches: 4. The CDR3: CASSLGTGYETQYF. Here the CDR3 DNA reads TGTGCCAGCAGCTTGGGGACAGGGTACGAGACCCAGTACTTC.

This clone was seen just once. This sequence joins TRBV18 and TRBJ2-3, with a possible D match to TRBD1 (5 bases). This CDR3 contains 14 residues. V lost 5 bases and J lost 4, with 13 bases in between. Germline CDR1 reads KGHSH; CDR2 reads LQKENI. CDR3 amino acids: CASSALGVADTQYF. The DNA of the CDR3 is TGTGCCAGCTCAGCGTTAGGGGTCGCAGATACGCAGTATTTT.

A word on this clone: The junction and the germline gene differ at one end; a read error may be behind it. The CDR3 protein is CASSFQQTTGRFYF. CDR3 DNA: TGTGCCAGCAGCTTCCAGCAAACGACAGGGCGCTTCTATTTT. The genes are TRBV7-9 and TRBJ1-1, with TRBD1 matching over 7 bases. There are 14 residues in the CDR3. Germline V gene sequence: CDR1 SEHNR, CDR2 FQNEAQ (reference sequence).

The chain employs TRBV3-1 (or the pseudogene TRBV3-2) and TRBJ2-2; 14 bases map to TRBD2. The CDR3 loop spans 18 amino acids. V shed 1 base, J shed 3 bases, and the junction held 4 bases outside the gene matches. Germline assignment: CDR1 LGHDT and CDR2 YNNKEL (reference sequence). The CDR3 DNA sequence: TGTGCCAGCAGCCAAGGACTAGCGGGAGGGGTAGACACCGGGGAGCTGTTTTTT. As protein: CASSQGLAGGVDTGELFF.

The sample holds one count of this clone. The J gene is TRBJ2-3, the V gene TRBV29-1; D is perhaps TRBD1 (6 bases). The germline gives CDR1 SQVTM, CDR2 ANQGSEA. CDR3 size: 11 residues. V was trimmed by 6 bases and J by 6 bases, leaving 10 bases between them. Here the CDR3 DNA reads TGCAGCGTACCCGACAGGGATACGCAGTATTTT. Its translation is CSVPDRDTQYF.

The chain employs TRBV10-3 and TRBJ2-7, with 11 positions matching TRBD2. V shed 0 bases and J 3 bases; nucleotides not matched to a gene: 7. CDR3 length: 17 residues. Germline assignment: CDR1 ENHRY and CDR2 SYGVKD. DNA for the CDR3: TGTGCCATCAGTGAGTCGATGGGACTAGCGGCTAGCTACGAGCAGTACTTC. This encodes CAISESMGLAASYEQYF.

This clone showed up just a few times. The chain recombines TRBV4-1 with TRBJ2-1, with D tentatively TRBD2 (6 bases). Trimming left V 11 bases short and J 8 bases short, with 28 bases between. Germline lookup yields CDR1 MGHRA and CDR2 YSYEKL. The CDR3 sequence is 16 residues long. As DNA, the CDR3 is TGCGCCGCTAGTGGTACTGAGGGACTTAGCAGGCATGAGCAGTTCTTC. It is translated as CAASGTEGLSRHEQFF.

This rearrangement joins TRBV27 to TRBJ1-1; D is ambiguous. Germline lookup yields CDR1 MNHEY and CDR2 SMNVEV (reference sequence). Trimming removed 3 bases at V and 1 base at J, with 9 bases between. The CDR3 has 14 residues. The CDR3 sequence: CASSFSRWNTEAFF. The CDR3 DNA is TGTGCCAGCAGTTTTTCTCGGTGGAACACTGAAGCTTTCTTT.

This CDR3 reads CASSLDSGFTGELFF. The CDR3 bases are TGTGCCAGCAGCTTGGACAGCGGTTTTACCGGGGAGCTGTTTTTT. This chain joins TRBV5-8 and TRBJ2-2, with D maybe TRBD2 (5 bases). Trimming cost V 0 bases and J 5 bases, with 11 bases left between them. Germline CDR1 is SGHTS and CDR2 is YDEGEE. This CDR3 is built from 15 residues.

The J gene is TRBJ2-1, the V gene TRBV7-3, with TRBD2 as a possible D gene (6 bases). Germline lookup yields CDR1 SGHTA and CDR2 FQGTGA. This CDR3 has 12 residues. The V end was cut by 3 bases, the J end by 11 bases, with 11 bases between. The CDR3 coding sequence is TGTGCCAGCAGCTTCCCGCGGGGCCAGCAGTTCTTC. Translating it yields CASSFPRGQQFF.

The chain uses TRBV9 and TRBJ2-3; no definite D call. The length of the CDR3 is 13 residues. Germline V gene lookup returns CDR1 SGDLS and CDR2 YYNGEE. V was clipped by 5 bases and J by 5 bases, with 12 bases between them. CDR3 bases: TGTGCCAGCAGTCCCTCCTCGGGAGATACGCAGTATTTT. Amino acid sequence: CASSPSSGDTQYF.

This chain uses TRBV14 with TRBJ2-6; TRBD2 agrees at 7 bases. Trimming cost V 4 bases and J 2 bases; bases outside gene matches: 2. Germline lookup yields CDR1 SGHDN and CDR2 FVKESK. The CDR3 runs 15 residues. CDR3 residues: CASSRGGTGANVLTF. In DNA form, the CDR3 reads TGTGCCAGCAGCCGGGGAGGGACTGGGGCCAACGTCCTGACTTTC.

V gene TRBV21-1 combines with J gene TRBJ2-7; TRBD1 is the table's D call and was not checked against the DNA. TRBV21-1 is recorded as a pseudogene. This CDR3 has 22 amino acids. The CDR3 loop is CASSKGTRAGGPLYGASYEQYF. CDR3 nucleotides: TGTGCCAGCAGCAAAGGTACCCGGGCAGGGGGCCCTCTTTATGGTGCTTCCTACGAGCAGTACTTC.

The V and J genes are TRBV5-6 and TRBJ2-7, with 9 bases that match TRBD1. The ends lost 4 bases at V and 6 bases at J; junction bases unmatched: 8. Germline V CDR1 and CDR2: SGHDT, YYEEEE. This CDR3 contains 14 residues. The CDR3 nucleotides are TGTGCCAGCAGCCGAGGACAGGGGTTTGTCGAGCAGTACTTC. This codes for CASSRGQGFVEQYF.

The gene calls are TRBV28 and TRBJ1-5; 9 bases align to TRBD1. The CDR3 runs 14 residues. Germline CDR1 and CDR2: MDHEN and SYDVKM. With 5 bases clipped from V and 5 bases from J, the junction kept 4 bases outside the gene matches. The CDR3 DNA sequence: TGTGCCAGCAGTCGGGACAGGGACTATCAGCCCCAGCATTTT. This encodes CASSRDRDYQPQHF.